The 22 T cell receptor beta chains below all came from one sample that was sequenced in a study of beta chain features in type 1 diabetes. The investigators reverse transcribed all of the isolated RNA, so they sequenced expressed TCRB transcripts. Data came from immunoSEQ multiplex PCR; TCRdb stores just in-frame clones and leaves some out. The data contain more than 130,000 clones, 6.9% of them seen just once; the ten biggest clones take up about 1.3%. The sequencing sample was made of central memory CD4+ T cells from blood. The source of these receptors is a woman in her 30s in good health.

Regarding this clone: An end of the junction does not agree with germline; a read error may underlie this. The rearrangement joins TRBV28 to TRBJ2-2; D is perhaps TRBD2 (6 bases). Looked up from germline, CDR1 is MDHEN and CDR2 is SYDVKM. The CDR3 totals 13 residues. DNA for the CDR3: TGCCTCTGTAGGGACTCATACACCGGGGAGCTGTTTTTT. Its protein is CLCRDSYTGELFF.

The chain combines TRBV7-2 with TRBJ2-5; 10 bases match TRBD1. From germline, CDR1 is SGHTA and CDR2 FQGNSA. The trim removed 5 bases at V and 5 bases at J, leaving 8 bases unmatched. The CDR3 has 15 residues. As DNA, the CDR3 is TGTGCCAGCAGCCGAGACAGGGGGCAGAGGGAGACCCAGTACTTC. The encoded protein is CASSRDRGQRETQYF.

The rearrangement joins TRBV18 to TRBJ1-2; D might be TRBD1 (6 bases). Germline lookup yields CDR1 KGHSH and CDR2 LQKENI. V was clipped by 3 bases and J by 5 bases, with 13 bases between them. This CDR3 region has 14 residues. The CDR3 spells CASSPGRDTYGYTF. CDR3 nucleotides: TGTGCCAGCTCACCGGGCAGGGACACTTATGGCTACACCTTC.

This clone was observed a few times. The rearrangement links TRBV11-2 to TRBJ2-7, with D possibly matching TRBD1 (6 bases). The germline V gene has CDR1 SGHAT and CDR2 FQNNGV. The CDR3 length is 15 residues. Trimming removed 5 bases from V and 2 bases from J, with 16 bases in between. The CDR3 DNA reads as TGTGCCAGCAGCCAAGACAGGCGGAGAACCTACGAGCAGTACTTC. It yields the protein CASSQDRRRTYEQYF.

This clone was recorded a few times. The V and J genes are TRBV29-1 and TRBJ1-2; 7 bases are shared with TRBD1. The trim removed 6 bases at V and 4 bases at J, leaving 8 bases unmatched. The CDR3 has 13 amino acids. Germline V gene sequence: CDR1 SQVTM, CDR2 ANQGSEA. The chain's CDR3 is CSVWTGAGYGYTF. The CDR3 region has the DNA TGCAGCGTATGGACAGGTGCGGGCTATGGCTACACCTTC.

The CDR3: CASSLSLLGGGYTF. In nucleotides, the CDR3 is TGTGCCAGCAGTTTATCATTATTGGGGGGAGGCTACACCTTC. The chain uses TRBV27 and TRBJ1-2; D perhaps matches TRBD1 (5 bases). Germline CDR1 reads MNHEY; CDR2 reads SMNVEV (reference sequence). The CDR3 has 14 amino acids. V was trimmed by 0 bases and J by 8 bases, leaving 13 bases between them.

The chain is built from TRBV6-6 and TRBJ2-5; D call uncertain. From germline, CDR1 is MNHNY and CDR2 SVGAGI (reference sequence). The CDR3 has 11 amino acids. Trimming took off 8 bases at V and 3 bases at J, with 7 bases between the two ends. Here the CDR3 DNA reads TGTGCCAGCCGTACAGAAGAGACCCAGTACTTC. Translated: CASRTEETQYF.

This clone turned up a few times. The V gene is TRBV7-2, the J gene TRBJ2-7, with 8 bases aligning to TRBD2. The CDR3 length is 13 residues. Trimming took 5 bases from V and 4 from J; bases not matched to a gene: 4. Germline CDR1 and CDR2: SGHTA and FQGNSA. The CDR3 is CASSQRERYEQYF. The CDR3 bases are TGTGCCAGCAGCCAGCGGGAGAGGTACGAGCAGTACTTC.

This clone was found many times. V usage is TRBV18 and J usage is TRBJ2-7, with TRBD2 matching over 16 bases. This CDR3 has 15 amino acids. V trimming: 3 bases; J trimming: 6 bases; junction bases outside the gene matches: 2. The germline gives CDR1 KGHSH, CDR2 LQKENI. The CDR3 reads CASSPGTSGRGEQYF. CDR3 DNA sequence: TGTGCCAGCTCACCTGGGACTAGCGGGAGGGGCGAGCAGTACTTC.

This clone was recorded many times. This sequence joins TRBV5-6 and TRBJ2-5; weak D call: TRBD1 (7 bases). CDR3 length: 14 amino acids. Between the trimmed V and J ends, which lost 3 bases and 4 bases, there was a span of 13 bases. CDR1 and CDR2 (germline): SGHDT, YYEEEE. The CDR3 reads CASSYQGGRETQYF. In DNA form, the CDR3 reads TGTGCCAGCAGCTATCAGGGGGGTCGAGAGACCCAGTACTTC.

The chain links TRBV19 to TRBJ2-3; TRBD2 matches at 7 bases. CDR1 is LNHDA, CDR2 SQIVND, per germline (reference sequence). The CDR3 length is 14 residues. V shed 8 bases and J 7 bases; nucleotides not matched to a gene: 12. This CDR3 is CASGSTGGPNTQYF. The CDR3 nucleotides read TGTGCCAGTGGGTCAACGGGAGGACCGAATACGCAGTATTTT.

The CDR3 DNA sequence: TGCGCCACAGGGGACGGGTCCTACGAGCAGTACTTC. It encodes CATGDGSYEQYF. This chain joins TRBV5-1 and TRBJ2-7; perhaps TRBD1 as D (6 bases). Germline values: CDR1 SGHRS, CDR2 YFSETQ. V lost 9 bases to trimming and J lost 1 base, with 11 bases between them. The CDR3 length is 12 residues.

A few counts support this clone. The chain uses TRBV6-5 and TRBJ2-7, with 8 nucleotides matching TRBD2. Trimming removed 6 bases from V and 3 bases from J; junction bases left unmatched: 10. Germline values: CDR1 MNHEY, CDR2 SVGAGI. The length of the CDR3 is 15 residues. Here the CDR3 reads CASSSTSGHFYEQYF. CDR3 DNA: TGTGCCAGCAGCAGTACTAGCGGCCACTTCTACGAGCAGTACTTC.

This clone has just a few counts. The chain links TRBV5-1 to TRBJ2-7, with a tentative D call TRBD1 (5 bases). Germline values: CDR1 SGHRS, CDR2 YFSETQ. The CDR3 sequence is 14 residues long. V gave up 4 bases and J gave up 2 bases, with 13 bases separating them. The CDR3 loop reads CASSTDIEPYEQYF. In DNA, the CDR3 is TGCGCCAGCAGCACGGACATAGAGCCCTACGAGCAGTACTTC.

The table lists this clone with many counts. The chain recombines TRBV27 with TRBJ2-1; weak D call: TRBD2 (6 bases). CDR1 and CDR2 (germline): MNHEY, SMNVEV (reference sequence). There are 13 residues in the CDR3. Trimming took 6 bases from V and 9 from J, leaving 15 bases between them. The CDR3 sequence: CASSRTSLSEQFF. CDR3 DNA: TGTGCCAGCAGCAGAACTAGCTTGAGTGAGCAGTTCTTC.

The chain has TRBV5-1 and TRBJ2-2, with 15 bases fitting TRBD2. CDR3 length equals 17 residues. V lost 2 bases, J lost 6 bases, and 5 bases stayed unmatched. CDR1 SGHRS and CDR2 YFSETQ come from the germline V gene. The CDR3 region has the DNA TGCGCCAGCAGCTTCGGACTAGCGGGAGGGCCTCCCGGGGAGCTGTTTTTT. This encodes CASSFGLAGGPPGELFF.

This clone was recorded a few times. The chain joins TRBV7-3 to TRBJ2-5; the D gene is possibly TRBD1 (6 bases). The V end lost 5 bases, the J end lost 5 bases, and 18 bases lay between the germline ends. The CDR3 is 15 residues long. CDR1 is SGHTA, CDR2 FQGTGA, per germline. The CDR3 DNA reads as TGTGCCAGCAGCCCCCGGGGACAACTCGGTGAGACCCAGTACTTC. It is translated as CASSPRGQLGETQYF.

V and J are TRBV28 and TRBJ2-5; no firm D call. Between the trimmed V and J ends, which lost 6 bases and 0 bases, there was a span of 8 bases. The CDR3 contains 13 residues. Germline lookup yields CDR1 MDHEN and CDR2 SYDVKM. CDR3 coding DNA: TGTGCCAGCAGAGTACATTACCAAGAGACCCAGTACTTC. It encodes CASRVHYQETQYF.

The J gene is TRBJ2-1, the V gene TRBV2, with TRBD2 matching 7 bases. The CDR3 contains 13 residues. V lost 8 bases and J lost 6; bases outside the gene matches: 7. The germline V gene has CDR1 SNHLY and CDR2 FYNNEI. CDR3 sequence (DNA): TGTGCCAGCGGGCGGGGGACCGGCAATGAGCAGTTCTTC. The encoded protein is CASGRGTGNEQFF.

The chain uses TRBV19 and TRBJ1-3; the D is unclear. The CDR3 extends over 14 amino acids. V lost 3 bases and J lost 4, with 10 bases in between. In germline, CDR1 is LNHDA, CDR2 SQIVND (reference sequence). DNA of the CDR3: TGTGCCAGTAGTATTAAGAGCTACGGAAACACCATATATTTT. Encoded protein: CASSIKSYGNTIYF.

In its sample, this clone was seen a few times. The V and J genes are TRBV7-2 and TRBJ2-4; TRBD2 agrees at 8 bases. From germline, CDR1 is SGHTA and CDR2 FQGNSA. V dropped 1 base and J dropped 9; count of bases not matched to a gene: 8. The CDR3 loop spans 15 amino acids. In DNA form, the CDR3 reads TGTGCCAGCAGCTTAGAGTTTGGACGGGGGGGCATTCAGTACTTC. Translation gives CASSLEFGRGGIQYF.

The chain employs TRBV15 and TRBJ2-7; 13 bases line up with TRBD2. The germline V gene has CDR1 LNHNV and CDR2 YYDKDF (reference sequence). The CDR3 is made up of 15 amino acids. With 1 base clipped from V and 6 bases from J, the junction kept 3 bases outside the gene matches. The CDR3 protein is CATSRGLAGGSEQYF. CDR3 coding DNA: TGTGCCACCAGCAGAGGACTAGCGGGAGGCAGCGAGCAGTACTTC.